This T cell receptor beta chain derives from a study of blood T cell repertoires in COVID-19. Study as a whole: The United States, Italy and Spain provided the acute and convalescent COVID-19 samples. Sample material is recorded as cDNA or gDNA derived from T cells, B-cell-depleted T cells, or PBMCs.

As originally analysed: From reference gene primer amplification, estimates of nucleated cell counts were derived. Using immunoSEQ multiplex PCR, the repertoire was profiled, and TCRdb retains in-frame clones only, with some absent. Clone size and the V and J calls come from that table; the DNA yielded D and trimming. Here the sample spans approximately 340,000 clones, 65% to 85% being singletons. The CDR3 covers 16 residues. CDR1 and CDR2 from the germline V gene are MRHNA and SNTAGT. V dropped 3 bases and J dropped 2; count of bases not matched to a gene: 5. J is TRBJ2-7 and V is TRBV6-4, with 12 positions matching TRBD2. The origin of this receptor is a man aged 25-45 years with active or convalescent COVID-19. Input material: peripheral blood. The CDR3 here is CASSEGLAGVAYEQYF. The CDR3 bases are TGTGCCAGCAGTGAGGGACTAGCGGGTGTAGCCTACGAGCAGTACTTC.